These 4 T cell receptor beta chains share one sample of origin, sequenced in a study of cytomegalovirus exposure and HLA in healthy donors. PCR was performed using 60 Vbeta and 13 Jbeta primers. Repertoires were generated with immunoSEQ multiplex PCR, while TCRdb's copy carries only in-frame clones and drops some. Here the sample spans some 150,000 clones, around 82% being singletons. The sample taken for sequencing was PBMCs. The source of these receptors is a woman aged 45 to 65 in good health and CMV-seropositive.

V usage is TRBV15 and J usage is TRBJ2-3, with a weak D call TRBD1 (6 bases). Trimming took off 4 bases at V and 3 bases at J, with 17 bases between the two ends. Germline V lookup: CDR1 LNHNV, CDR2 YYDKDF (reference sequence). The CDR3 has 16 residues. The CDR3 reads CATSTARTDSTDTQYF. The CDR3 DNA sequence: TGTGCCACCAGCACCGCGAGGACAGATTCTACAGATACGCAGTATTTT.

This chain connects TRBV27 to TRBJ2-7; 8 positions match TRBD2. V lost 7 bases and J lost 2; bases outside the gene matches: 7. This CDR3 is built from 14 residues. CDR1 is MNHEY, CDR2 SMNVEV, per germline (reference sequence). CDR3 protein: CASTPWRGAYEQYF. The DNA for the CDR3 is TGTGCCAGCACCCCTTGGCGGGGGGCCTACGAGCAGTACTTC.

The CDR3 sequence: CASSLVVTQYF. CDR3 DNA: TGTGCCAGCAGCTTGGTAGTTACGCAGTATTTT. This chain uses TRBV13 with TRBJ2-3; the D is unclear. The CDR3 runs 11 residues. Between the trimmed V and J ends, which lost 3 bases and 8 bases, there was a span of 6 bases. Germline CDR1 PRHDT, CDR2 FYEKMQ (reference sequence). Full variable domain (rest looked up from reference TRBV13 and TRBJ2-3): AAGVIQSPRHLIKEKRETATLKCYPIPRHDTVYWYQQGPGQDPQFLISFYEKMQSDKGSIPDRFSAQQFSDYHSELNMSSLELGDSALYFCASSLVVTQYFGPGTRLTVL.

The rearrangement joins TRBV6-1 to TRBJ2-1, with TRBD2 as a possible D gene (6 bases). This CDR3 is 15 amino acids long. V was shortened by 3 bases and J by 7 bases, with 16 bases between the two germline ends. CDR1 MNHNS and CDR2 SASEGT come from the germline V gene. In DNA form, the CDR3 reads TGTGCCAGCAGTGATGGAGCAGTTGGGGGGAATGAGCAGTTCTTC. Translation: CASSDGAVGGNEQFF.